Shown below are 11 T cell receptor beta chains from a single sample sequenced in a study of T cell changes during pregnancy in multiple sclerosis. The repertoire was sequenced with immunoSEQ multiplex PCR; TCRdb's copy has only in-frame clones and lacks some. The sample has about 40,000 clones; around 90% are singletons. The specimen was CD8+ T cells from peripheral blood mononuclear cells, collected in the first trimester of pregnancy. Source of these receptors: a female donor with multiple sclerosis, enrolled in a pregnancy study.

The chain joins TRBV9 to TRBJ2-2; 8 nucleotides align to TRBD2. With V trimmed by 4 bases and J by 7 bases, 9 bases remained unmatched. Per the germline V gene, CDR1 is SGDLS and CDR2 is YYNGEE. CDR3 length: 15 residues. The CDR3 region has the DNA TGTGCCAGCAGCCCCGATCCGGGGGGGATCGGGGAGCTGTTTTTT. Translated: CASSPDPGGIGELFF.

The gene calls are TRBV14 and TRBJ2-3, with 9 bases lining up with TRBD2. V gave up 4 bases and J gave up 3 bases; unmatched junction bases: 8. Germline CDR1 and CDR2: SGHDN and FVKESK. The CDR3 totals 16 residues. Written as DNA, the CDR3 is TGTGCCAGCAGCCCCCCACCTAGCGGGGTAACAGATACGCAGTATTTT. Translated: CASSPPPSGVTDTQYF. The variable domain in full, with the rest retrieved from reference TRBV14 and TRBJ2-3, is EAGVTQFPSHSVIEKGQTVTLRCDPISGHDNLYWYRRVMGKEIKFLLHFVKESKQDESGMPNNRFLAERTGGTYSTLKVQPAELEDSGVYFCASSPPPSGVTDTQYFGPGTRLTVL.

This clone was detected only once. One junction end does not reproduce the germline sequence, and a read error may be involved. J is TRBJ1-2 and V is TRBV13; 8 bases map to TRBD1. Per germline, CDR1 PRHDT and CDR2 FYEKMQ (reference sequence). CDR3 length: 11 residues. The CDR3 loop reads CASSLEDRGIF. CDR3 bases: TGTGCCAGCAGCTTAGAAGACAGGGGTATCTTC. Variable domain in full (rest from reference TRBV13 and TRBJ1-2): AAGVIQSPRHLIKEKRETATLKCYPIPRHDTVYWYQQGPGQDPQFLISFYEKMQSDKGSIPDRFSAQQFSDYHSELNMSSLELGDSALYFCASSLEDRGIFGSGTRLTVV.

The chain carries TRBV19 and TRBJ1-6, with D perhaps TRBD1 (6 bases). V lost 10 bases to trimming and J lost 8 bases, with 15 bases between them. The V gene's germline CDR1 is LNHDA and CDR2 SQIVND (reference sequence). CDR3 length: 13 amino acids. The CDR3 DNA reads as TGTGCCACCCGAAACGCAGGGGATTCACCCCTCCACTTT. Protein sequence: CATRNAGDSPLHF.

This chain connects TRBV27 to TRBJ1-2; TRBD1 might be the D (6 bases). The CDR3 sequence is 12 residues long. V was shortened by 6 bases and J by 7 bases, with 12 bases between the two germline ends. Germline loops: CDR1 MNHEY, CDR2 SMNVEV (reference sequence). The CDR3 DNA reads TGTGCCAGCAGCCGAGGGGGAGTTGGCTACACCTTC. It translates to CASSRGGVGYTF.

The chain links TRBV28 to TRBJ2-7; TRBD1 is a possible D gene (6 bases). V lost 5 bases and J lost 5, with 13 bases in between. This CDR3 region has 13 residues. CDR1 and CDR2 from the germline V gene are MDHEN and SYDVKM. For the CDR3, the DNA is TGTGCCAGCAGTCCCGACAGGAGAAACGAGCAGTACTTC. Residues: CASSPDRRNEQYF.

The rearrangement uses TRBV19 and TRBJ1-2, with 8 bases fitting TRBD1. V shed 1 base, J shed 5 bases, and the junction held 0 bases outside the gene matches. Looked up from germline, CDR1 is LNHDA and CDR2 is SQIVND (reference sequence). This CDR3 spans 13 amino acids. The CDR3 region is CASSIGTGYGYTF. As DNA, the CDR3 is TGTGCCAGTAGTATAGGGACAGGGTATGGCTACACCTTC.

This rearrangement joins TRBV7-2 to TRBJ2-5; 7 nucleotides align to TRBD2. J was trimmed by 0 bases and V by 0 bases; bases with no gene match: 1. Germline assignment: CDR1 SGHTA and CDR2 FQGNSA. The CDR3 covers 15 residues. The CDR3 is CASSLAGGYQETQYF. The CDR3 nucleotides are TGTGCCAGCAGCTTAGCGGGGGGGTACCAAGAGACCCAGTACTTC.

The chain is built from TRBV27 and TRBJ2-4; D may be TRBD2 (7 bases). The germline gives CDR1 MNHEY, CDR2 SMNVEV (reference sequence). The ends were cut back, 2 bases at V and 2 bases at J, with 13 bases in the middle. The CDR3 loop spans 16 amino acids. The CDR3 region is CASSLRGGASKNIQYF. The CDR3 region has the DNA TGTGCCAGCAGTTTAAGGGGGGGGGCCTCCAAAAACATTCAGTACTTC.

V gene TRBV6-1 combines with J gene TRBJ1-5; D remains unclear. The germline V gene has CDR1 MNHNS and CDR2 SASEGT. The CDR3 loop spans 14 amino acids. V shed 3 bases and J shed 5 bases, with 11 bases lying between them. The chain's CDR3 is CASSDTRSYQPQHF. The CDR3 coding sequence is TGTGCCAGCAGTGATACAAGAAGTTATCAGCCCCAGCATTTT.

The rearrangement links TRBV15 to TRBJ2-2; perhaps TRBD2 as D (7 bases). This CDR3 region has 15 residues. Germline loops: CDR1 LNHNV, CDR2 YYDKDF (reference sequence). V was shortened by 1 base and J by 6 bases, with 12 bases between the two germline ends. The CDR3 reads CATSRAGEGAGELFF. CDR3 DNA sequence: TGTGCCACCAGCAGAGCCGGGGAGGGGGCCGGGGAGCTGTTTTTT.